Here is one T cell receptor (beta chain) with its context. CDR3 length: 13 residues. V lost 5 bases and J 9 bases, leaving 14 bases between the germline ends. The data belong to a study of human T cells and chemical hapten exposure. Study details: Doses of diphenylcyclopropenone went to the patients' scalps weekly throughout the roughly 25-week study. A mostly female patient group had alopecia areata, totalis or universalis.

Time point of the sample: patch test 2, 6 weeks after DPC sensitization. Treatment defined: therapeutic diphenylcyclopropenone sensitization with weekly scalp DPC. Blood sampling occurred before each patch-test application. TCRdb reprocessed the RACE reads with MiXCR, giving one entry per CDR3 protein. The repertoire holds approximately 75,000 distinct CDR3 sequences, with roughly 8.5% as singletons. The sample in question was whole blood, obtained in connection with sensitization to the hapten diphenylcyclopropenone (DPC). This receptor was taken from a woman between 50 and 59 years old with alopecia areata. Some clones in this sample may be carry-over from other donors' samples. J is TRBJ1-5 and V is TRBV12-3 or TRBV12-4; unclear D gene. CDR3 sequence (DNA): TGTGCCAGCAGTCCTCGGCTTGGGCGGCCCCAGCATTTT. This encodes CASSPRLGRPQHF.